A single sample gave rise to the 14 T cell receptor beta chains below, sequenced in a study of T cell therapy after organ transplantation. Here immunoSEQ multiplex PCR was the method, and the copy in TCRdb shows in-frame clones only, minus some. Of about 20,000 clones in the sample, 84% were seen once. Which antigens these TCRs recognize remains unknown. The time point: 20-29 weeks after completion of therapy. Sample: CD8+ T cells from blood, taken after autologous CMV-specific T cell therapy. Receptors originate from a human patient who had received a solid organ transplant and had CMV disease. Some T cells could come from the graft donor.

The chain combines TRBV19 with TRBJ1-1; no firm D call. V shed 5 bases and J shed 5 bases, with 12 bases lying between them. Germline-derived CDR1 and CDR2 are LNHDA and SQIVND (reference sequence). The CDR3 sequence is 13 residues long. This CDR3 is CASSVAKGTEAFF. CDR3 sequence (DNA): TGTGCCAGTAGTGTTGCAAAGGGTACTGAAGCTTTCTTT.

V is TRBV6-4 and J is TRBJ2-2; perhaps TRBD2 as D (5 bases). Between the trimmed V and J ends, which lost 2 bases and 7 bases, there was a span of 8 bases. Looked up from germline, CDR1 is MRHNA and CDR2 is SNTAGT. This CDR3 comprises 13 residues. The CDR3, as DNA: TGTGCCAGCAGTGACGGAGCGGTCGGGGAGCTGTTTTTT. Residues: CASSDGAVGELFF.

The chain links TRBV7-9 to TRBJ1-2; 7 nucleotides align to TRBD1. Looked up from germline, CDR1 is SEHNR and CDR2 is FQNEAQ (reference sequence). Trimming removed 5 bases from V and 8 bases from J; junction bases left unmatched: 8. The CDR3 extends over 13 amino acids. The CDR3, as DNA: TGTGCCAGCAGCCCAGGGACAGTCGGGGGCTACACCTTC. Its protein product is CASSPGTVGGYTF.

The J gene is TRBJ1-5, the V gene TRBV9, with D unresolved. Germline CDR1 SGDLS, CDR2 YYNGEE. V shed 0 bases and J shed 9 bases, with 10 bases lying between them. CDR3 length: 13 residues. The CDR3 DNA sequence: TGTGCCAGCAGCGTAGGAGTCTCTTCGCCCCAGCATTTT. Translating gives CASSVGVSSPQHF.

The gene calls are TRBV6-5 and TRBJ1-1; a weak D match, TRBD1 (6 bases). The V and J ends lost 6 bases and 1 base respectively, with 12 bases between them. Germline lookup yields CDR1 MNHEY and CDR2 SVGAGI. The length of the CDR3 is 14 residues. The chain's CDR3 is CASSDRIWNTEAFF. Written as DNA, the CDR3 is TGTGCCAGCAGCGACAGGATTTGGAACACTGAAGCTTTCTTT.

This chain links TRBV27 with TRBJ2-4; 10 bases are a match to TRBD2. Trimming cost V 5 bases and J 5 bases; bases outside gene matches: 3. Germline CDR1 reads MNHEY; CDR2 reads SMNVEV (reference sequence). CDR3 length: 14 residues. In DNA form, the CDR3 reads TGTGCCAGCAGTACTAGCGGGAATCAAAACATTCAGTACTTC. This sequence encodes CASSTSGNQNIQYF.

The chain couples TRBV7-2 to TRBJ2-7; D is unresolved. This CDR3 contains 14 residues. V was cut by 5 bases and J by 2 bases, with 13 bases left in between. In germline, CDR1 is SGHTA, CDR2 FQGNSA. Here the CDR3 reads CASSPPVGAYEQYF. CDR3 sequence (DNA): TGTGCCAGCAGCCCACCTGTTGGGGCCTACGAGCAGTACTTC.

A remark on this clone: This same CDR3 is encoded by further DNA sequences in the sample. The chain joins TRBV6-5 to TRBJ2-7, with D possibly matching TRBD1 (5 bases). From germline, CDR1 is MNHEY and CDR2 SVGAGI. The ends were cut back, 0 bases at V and 3 bases at J, with 12 bases in the middle. This CDR3 is 15 amino acids long. CDR3 sequence reads: CASSYSQGGSYEQYF. The DNA for the CDR3 is TGTGCCAGCAGTTACTCGCAGGGTGGTAGCTACGAGCAGTACTTC.

The gene calls are TRBV19 and TRBJ2-1; no clear D. This CDR3 has 14 residues. V shed 3 bases and J shed 0 bases, with 6 bases lying between them. Germline CDR1 is LNHDA and CDR2 is SQIVND (reference sequence). The CDR3 loop reads CASSILVSYNEQFF. CDR3 sequence (DNA): TGTGCCAGTAGTATCCTAGTCTCCTACAATGAGCAGTTCTTC.

The rearrangement joins TRBV7-8 to TRBJ2-7; D gene unclear. V gave up 3 bases and J gave up 6 bases, with 9 bases separating them. CDR1 is SGHVS and CDR2 is FQNEAQ in the germline V gene. This CDR3 region has 12 residues. CDR3 nucleotide sequence: TGTGCCAGCAGCTTTAGGTTCTCCGAGCAGTACTTC. Translating gives CASSFRFSEQYF.

This clone was recorded once. V is TRBV9 and J is TRBJ2-1; no definite D call. In germline, CDR1 is SGDLS, CDR2 YYNGEE. V was cut by 4 bases and J by 0 bases, with 11 bases left in between. The CDR3 totals 15 residues. This chain's CDR3 is CASSPSLSSYNEQFF. The CDR3 DNA follows: TGTGCCAGCAGCCCCTCACTGAGCTCCTACAATGAGCAGTTCTTC.

The rearrangement links TRBV11-2 to TRBJ2-7; 7 nucleotides align to TRBD2. The CDR3 length is 16 residues. Trimming at V came to 5 bases and at J to 3 bases, leaving 13 bases not matched to a gene. Germline-derived CDR1 and CDR2 are SGHAT and FQNNGV. The DNA for the CDR3 is TGTGCCAGCAGCCATCTTGGGGGGGAGTGGAGCTACGAGCAGTACTTC. It yields the protein CASSHLGGEWSYEQYF. The full variable domain, in which reference TRBV11-2 and TRBJ2-7 provide the parts outside the CDR3, is EAGVAQSPRYKIIEKRQSVAFWCNPISGHATLYWYQQILGQGPKLLIQFQNNGVVDDSQLPKDRFSAERLKGVDSTLKIQPAKLEDSAVYLCASSHLGGEWSYEQYFGPGTRLTVT.

This chain connects TRBV2 to TRBJ1-1, with no clear D. V lost 7 bases and J 6 bases, leaving 21 bases between the germline ends. CDR1 is SNHLY, CDR2 FYNNEI, per germline. The CDR3 length is 15 residues. The CDR3 loop reads CASNVYFVGGSEAFF. The CDR3 region has the DNA TGTGCCAGCAACGTTTACTTTGTGGGTGGCTCTGAAGCTTTCTTT.

The chain is built from TRBV29-1 and TRBJ1-1, with a possible D match to TRBD1 (5 bases). The germline V and J ends were trimmed by 6 bases and 5 bases, with 13 bases remaining between them. The CDR3 covers 12 residues. CDR1 is SQVTM and CDR2 is ANQGSEA in the germline V gene. This chain's CDR3 is CSVGGGGTEAFF. CDR3 sequence (DNA): TGCAGCGTCGGGGGGGGTGGGACTGAAGCTTTCTTT.